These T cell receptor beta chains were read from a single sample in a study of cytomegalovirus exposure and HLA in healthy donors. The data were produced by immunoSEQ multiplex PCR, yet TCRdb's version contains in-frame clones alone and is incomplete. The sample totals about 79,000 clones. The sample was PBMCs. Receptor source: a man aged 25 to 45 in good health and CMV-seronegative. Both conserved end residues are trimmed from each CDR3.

CDR3 protein: AWSVVYEQY; V gene: TRBV30; J gene: TRBJ2-7
CDR3 protein: AISDLWTLTNTGELF; V gene: TRBV10-3; J gene: TRBJ2-2
CDR3 protein: AWSRGTGELF; V gene: TRBV30; J gene: TRBJ2-2
CDR3 protein: ASGFSLRGSEAF; V gene: TRBV12-5; J gene: TRBJ1-1
CDR3 protein: ASGRQGGNYGYT; V gene: TRBV6-5; J gene: TRBJ1-2
CDR3 protein: AISETGYSGANVLT; V gene: TRBV10-3; J gene: TRBJ2-6
CDR3 protein: ASSPQTGGSVSPLH; V gene: TRBV18; J gene: TRBJ1-6
CDR3 protein: ASSESRGLADTQY; V gene: TRBV10-2; J gene: TRBJ2-3
CDR3 protein: ASNSLEGRTNQPQH; V gene: TRBV6-6; J gene: TRBJ1-5
CDR3 protein: ASSVGRGNSYEQY; V gene: TRBV9; J gene: TRBJ2-7
CDR3 protein: ASSGGAAQETQY; V gene: TRBV9; J gene: TRBJ2-5
CDR3 protein: ASSLLNSGELF; V gene: TRBV5-1; J gene: TRBJ2-2
CDR3 protein: ASTREGFHEQF; V gene: TRBV2; J gene: TRBJ2-1
CDR3 protein: ASHGRASYEQY; V gene: TRBV6-5; J gene: TRBJ2-7
CDR3 protein: ASSPFLAGGGDEQF; V gene: TRBV4-1; J gene: TRBJ2-1
CDR3 protein: ASSGSGYNEQF; V gene: TRBV9; J gene: TRBJ2-1
CDR3 protein: ASSWGPGQETQY; V gene: TRBV5-1; J gene: TRBJ2-5
CDR3 protein: ASSLGALLYTGELF; V gene: TRBV5-6; J gene: TRBJ2-2
CDR3 protein: ASSLTGGSGQPQH; V gene: TRBV7-9; J gene: TRBJ1-5
CDR3 protein: ASSSRDRLYGYT; V gene: TRBV19; J gene: TRBJ1-2
CDR3 protein: ASSPRAGIYGYT; V gene: TRBV7-6; J gene: TRBJ1-2
CDR3 protein: ASSLVLTGPNTGELF; V gene: TRBV7-9; J gene: TRBJ2-2
CDR3 protein: ASSPVPGQGYYEQY; V gene: TRBV27; J gene: TRBJ2-7
CDR3 protein: ASGGPAGGYEQY; V gene: TRBV13; J gene: TRBJ2-7
CDR3 protein: ASSLAWPRAGETQY; V gene: TRBV5-1; J gene: TRBJ2-5
CDR3 protein: ASSENRNYGYT; V gene: TRBV6-1; J gene: TRBJ1-2
CDR3 protein: ASSLRDYTGELF; V gene: TRBV7-8; J gene: TRBJ2-2
CDR3 protein: ASSVSGSYNEQF; V gene: TRBV9; J gene: TRBJ2-1
CDR3 protein: ASSLGGGALENEQF; V gene: TRBV7-9; J gene: TRBJ2-1
CDR3 protein: ASSSPRAYEQY; V gene: TRBV4-1; J gene: TRBJ2-7
CDR3 protein: ASSPTGGPGGSEAF; V gene: TRBV18; J gene: TRBJ1-1
CDR3 protein: ASNPGRYQETQY; V gene: TRBV6-5; J gene: TRBJ2-5
CDR3 protein: ASSSSGTGDEKLF; V gene: TRBV5-1; J gene: TRBJ1-4